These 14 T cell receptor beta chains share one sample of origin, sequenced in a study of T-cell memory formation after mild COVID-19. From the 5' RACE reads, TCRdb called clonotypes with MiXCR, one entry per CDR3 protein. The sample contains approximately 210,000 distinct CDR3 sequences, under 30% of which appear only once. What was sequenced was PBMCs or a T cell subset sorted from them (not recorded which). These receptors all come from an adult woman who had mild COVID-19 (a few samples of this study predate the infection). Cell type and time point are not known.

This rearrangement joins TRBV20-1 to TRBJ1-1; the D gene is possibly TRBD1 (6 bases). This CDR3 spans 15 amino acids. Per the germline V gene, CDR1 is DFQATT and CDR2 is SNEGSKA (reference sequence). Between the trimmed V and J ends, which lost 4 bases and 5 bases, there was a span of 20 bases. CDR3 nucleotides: TGCAGTGCTACTCCCGGCGGGGGCGTAGGGACTGAAGCTTTCTTT. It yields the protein CSATPGGGVGTEAFF.

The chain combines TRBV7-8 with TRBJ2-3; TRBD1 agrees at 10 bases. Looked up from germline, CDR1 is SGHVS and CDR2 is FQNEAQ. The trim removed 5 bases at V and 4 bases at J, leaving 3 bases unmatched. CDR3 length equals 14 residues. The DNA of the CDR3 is TGTGCCAGCAGCCGGGACAGGGGAGCAGATACGCAGTATTTT. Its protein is CASSRDRGADTQYF.

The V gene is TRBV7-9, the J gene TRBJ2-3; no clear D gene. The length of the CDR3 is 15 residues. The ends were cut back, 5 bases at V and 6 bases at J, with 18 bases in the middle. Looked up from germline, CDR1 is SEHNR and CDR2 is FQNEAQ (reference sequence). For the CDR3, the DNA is TGTGCCAGCAGCACCTTACAAGTTGGGGTCGATACGCAGTATTTT. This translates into CASSTLQVGVDTQYF.

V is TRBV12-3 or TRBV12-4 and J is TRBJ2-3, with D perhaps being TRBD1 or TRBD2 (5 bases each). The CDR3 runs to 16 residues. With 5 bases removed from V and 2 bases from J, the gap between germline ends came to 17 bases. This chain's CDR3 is CASSPSRDGPTDTQYF. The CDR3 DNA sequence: TGTGCCAGCAGTCCGTCCCGGGACGGCCCCACAGATACGCAGTATTTT.

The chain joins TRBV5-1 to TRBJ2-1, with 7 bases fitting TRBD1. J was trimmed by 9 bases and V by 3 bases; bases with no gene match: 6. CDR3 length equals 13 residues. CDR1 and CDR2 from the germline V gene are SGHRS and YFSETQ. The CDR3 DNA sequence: TGCGCCAGCAGCTACGGACAGGCGGCTGAGCAGTTCTTC. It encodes CASSYGQAAEQFF.

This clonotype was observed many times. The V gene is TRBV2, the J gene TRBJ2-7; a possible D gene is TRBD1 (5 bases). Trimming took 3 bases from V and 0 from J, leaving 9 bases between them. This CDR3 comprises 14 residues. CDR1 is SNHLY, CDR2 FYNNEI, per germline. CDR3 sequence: CASSEQGFSYEQYF. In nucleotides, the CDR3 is TGTGCCAGCAGTGAGCAGGGTTTCTCCTACGAGCAGTACTTC.

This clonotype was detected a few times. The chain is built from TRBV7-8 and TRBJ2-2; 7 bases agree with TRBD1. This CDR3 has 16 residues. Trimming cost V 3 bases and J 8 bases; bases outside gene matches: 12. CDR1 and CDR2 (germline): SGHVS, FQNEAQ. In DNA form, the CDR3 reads TGTGCCAGCAGCTTCCGAACAGGGGCCATCACAGGGGAGCTGTTTTTT. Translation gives CASSFRTGAITGELFF.

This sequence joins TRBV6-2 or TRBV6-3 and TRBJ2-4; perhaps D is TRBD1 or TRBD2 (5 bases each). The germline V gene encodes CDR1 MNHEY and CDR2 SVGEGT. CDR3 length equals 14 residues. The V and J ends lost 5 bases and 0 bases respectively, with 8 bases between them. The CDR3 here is CASSRDAAKNIQYF. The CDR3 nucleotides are TGTGCCAGCAGTCGGGACGCAGCCAAAAACATTCAGTACTTC.

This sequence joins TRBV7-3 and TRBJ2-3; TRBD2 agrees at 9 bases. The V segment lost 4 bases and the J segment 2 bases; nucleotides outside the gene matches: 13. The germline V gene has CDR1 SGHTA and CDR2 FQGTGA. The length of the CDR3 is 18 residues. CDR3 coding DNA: TGTGCCAGCAGCTACGCCCATCGCGGCGGGGGGGTCACAGATACGCAGTATTTT. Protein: CASSYAHRGGGVTDTQYF.

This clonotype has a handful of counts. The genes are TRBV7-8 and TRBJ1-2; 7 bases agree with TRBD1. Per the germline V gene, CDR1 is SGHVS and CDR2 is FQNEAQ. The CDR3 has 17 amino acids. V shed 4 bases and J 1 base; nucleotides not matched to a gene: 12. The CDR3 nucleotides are TGTGCCAGCAGCTCCAGGACAGGAAACACCCGTAACTATGGCTACACCTTC. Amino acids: CASSSRTGNTRNYGYTF.

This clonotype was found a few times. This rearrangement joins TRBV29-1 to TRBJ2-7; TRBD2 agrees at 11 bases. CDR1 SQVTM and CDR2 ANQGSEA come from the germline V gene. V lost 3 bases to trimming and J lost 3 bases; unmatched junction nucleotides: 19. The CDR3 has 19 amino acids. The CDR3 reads CSVDITRPTSGASLYEQYF. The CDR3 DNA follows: TGCAGCGTTGACATAACTCGACCGACTAGCGGGGCCTCACTCTACGAGCAGTACTTC.

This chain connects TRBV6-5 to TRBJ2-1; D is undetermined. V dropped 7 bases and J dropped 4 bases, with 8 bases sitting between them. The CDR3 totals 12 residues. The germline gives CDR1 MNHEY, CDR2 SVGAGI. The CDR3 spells CASTSRYNEQFF. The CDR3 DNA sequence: TGTGCCAGCACCTCACGTTACAATGAGCAGTTCTTC.

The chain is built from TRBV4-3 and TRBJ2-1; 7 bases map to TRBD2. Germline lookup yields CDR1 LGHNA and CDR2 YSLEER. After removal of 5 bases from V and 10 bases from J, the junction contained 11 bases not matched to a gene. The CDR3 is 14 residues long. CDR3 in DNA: TGCGCCAGCAGCTATAACGCGGGGAGGGCCGAGCAGTTCTTC. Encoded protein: CASSYNAGRAEQFF.

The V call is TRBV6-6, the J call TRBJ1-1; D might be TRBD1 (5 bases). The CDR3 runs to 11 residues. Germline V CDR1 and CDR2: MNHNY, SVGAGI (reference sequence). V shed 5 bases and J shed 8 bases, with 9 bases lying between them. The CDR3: CASSMGVEAFF. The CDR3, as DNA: TGTGCCAGCAGTATGGGGGTCGAAGCTTTCTTT.